This T cell receptor beta chain came from a study of technical replicates of blood from several donors. Sequenced by immunoSEQ multiplex PCR; TCRdb stores in-frame clones only, minus some. The repertoire consists of around 92,000 clones, with approximately 95% occurring once and the leading ten covering around 0.21%. The germline V and J ends were trimmed by 4 bases and 7 bases, with 11 bases remaining between them. Germline CDR1 and CDR2: MRHNA and SNTAGT. The CDR3 totals 13 residues. The TCR sequence derives from a human donor in good health. Sample: T cells isolated from PBMCs. The chain joins TRBV6-4 to TRBJ2-1; D remains ambiguous. CDR3 nucleotides: TGTGCCAGCAGTGCAAGACTCGAAAATGAGCAGTTCTTC. It codes for CASSARLENEQFF.